These 2 T cell receptor beta chains came from one sample sequenced in a study of early T cells in non-severe SARS-CoV-2 infection. From the 5' RACE reads, TCRdb called clonotypes with MiXCR, one entry per CDR3 protein. This sample carries 45,000 to 55,000 distinct CDR3 sequences, roughly 6.5% of them seen once, and the ten largest clones take 3% to 4%. Sequencing was done on a sample of whole blood. The receptors originated from an adult who was a healthcare worker with PCR-confirmed SARS-CoV-2 infection or an uninfected control (not recorded which).

This clonotype was counted at least ten times. This chain connects TRBV11-2 to TRBJ2-1, with a possible D match to TRBD1 (5 bases). The CDR3 has 15 residues. The V gene's germline CDR1 is SGHAT and CDR2 FQNNGV. The V and J ends lost 0 bases and 10 bases respectively, with 16 bases between them. The CDR3 DNA reads TGTGCCAGCAGCTTAGATCAGGTAGGGGCAGGCGAGCAGTTCTTC. This codes for CASSLDQVGAGEQFF.

This clonotype has ten or more counts. The gene calls are TRBV20-1 and TRBJ2-1, with 9 bases matching TRBD1. This CDR3 spans 16 amino acids. Germline V gives CDR1 DFQATT, CDR2 SNEGSKA (reference sequence). Trimming at V came to 0 bases and at J to 3 bases, leaving 6 bases not matched to a gene. The CDR3 nucleotides are TGCAGTGCTAGAGATCGGACAGGGGTGGGCTACAATGAGCAGTTCTTC. This translates into CSARDRTGVGYNEQFF.